This T cell receptor beta chain was captured in a study of blood T cell repertoires in COVID-19. Overall study: COVID-19 samples, acute and convalescent, were from the United States, Italy and Spain. T cells, B-cell-depleted T cells, or PBMCs supplied cDNA or gDNA.

Per the original data handling: Amplifying reference gene primers gave estimates of nucleated cell counts. Libraries were prepared by immunoSEQ multiplex PCR; TCRdb keeps only in-frame clonotypes and omits some of them. The D gene and trimming were derived from the DNA, and the V and J assignments and clone size from that table. The sample includes approximately 400,000 clones, approximately 93% of them seen just once. Germline V gene sequence: CDR1 LGHDT, CDR2 YNNKEL (reference sequence). CDR3 length: 16 amino acids. Trimming pared 3 bases from V and 5 bases from J, leaving 19 bases between. This TCR was recovered from a woman aged 40-49 years who had been exposed to COVID-19. The sample taken for sequencing was PBMCs or T cells enriched from blood (not recorded which). This sequence joins TRBV3-1 (or the pseudogene TRBV3-2) and TRBJ1-1; D possibly corresponds to TRBD1 (6 bases). CDR3 bases: TGTGCCAGCAGCCACATCCCAGTACAGGGTGGGACTGAAGCTTTCTTT. Its translation: CASSHIPVQGGTEAFF.